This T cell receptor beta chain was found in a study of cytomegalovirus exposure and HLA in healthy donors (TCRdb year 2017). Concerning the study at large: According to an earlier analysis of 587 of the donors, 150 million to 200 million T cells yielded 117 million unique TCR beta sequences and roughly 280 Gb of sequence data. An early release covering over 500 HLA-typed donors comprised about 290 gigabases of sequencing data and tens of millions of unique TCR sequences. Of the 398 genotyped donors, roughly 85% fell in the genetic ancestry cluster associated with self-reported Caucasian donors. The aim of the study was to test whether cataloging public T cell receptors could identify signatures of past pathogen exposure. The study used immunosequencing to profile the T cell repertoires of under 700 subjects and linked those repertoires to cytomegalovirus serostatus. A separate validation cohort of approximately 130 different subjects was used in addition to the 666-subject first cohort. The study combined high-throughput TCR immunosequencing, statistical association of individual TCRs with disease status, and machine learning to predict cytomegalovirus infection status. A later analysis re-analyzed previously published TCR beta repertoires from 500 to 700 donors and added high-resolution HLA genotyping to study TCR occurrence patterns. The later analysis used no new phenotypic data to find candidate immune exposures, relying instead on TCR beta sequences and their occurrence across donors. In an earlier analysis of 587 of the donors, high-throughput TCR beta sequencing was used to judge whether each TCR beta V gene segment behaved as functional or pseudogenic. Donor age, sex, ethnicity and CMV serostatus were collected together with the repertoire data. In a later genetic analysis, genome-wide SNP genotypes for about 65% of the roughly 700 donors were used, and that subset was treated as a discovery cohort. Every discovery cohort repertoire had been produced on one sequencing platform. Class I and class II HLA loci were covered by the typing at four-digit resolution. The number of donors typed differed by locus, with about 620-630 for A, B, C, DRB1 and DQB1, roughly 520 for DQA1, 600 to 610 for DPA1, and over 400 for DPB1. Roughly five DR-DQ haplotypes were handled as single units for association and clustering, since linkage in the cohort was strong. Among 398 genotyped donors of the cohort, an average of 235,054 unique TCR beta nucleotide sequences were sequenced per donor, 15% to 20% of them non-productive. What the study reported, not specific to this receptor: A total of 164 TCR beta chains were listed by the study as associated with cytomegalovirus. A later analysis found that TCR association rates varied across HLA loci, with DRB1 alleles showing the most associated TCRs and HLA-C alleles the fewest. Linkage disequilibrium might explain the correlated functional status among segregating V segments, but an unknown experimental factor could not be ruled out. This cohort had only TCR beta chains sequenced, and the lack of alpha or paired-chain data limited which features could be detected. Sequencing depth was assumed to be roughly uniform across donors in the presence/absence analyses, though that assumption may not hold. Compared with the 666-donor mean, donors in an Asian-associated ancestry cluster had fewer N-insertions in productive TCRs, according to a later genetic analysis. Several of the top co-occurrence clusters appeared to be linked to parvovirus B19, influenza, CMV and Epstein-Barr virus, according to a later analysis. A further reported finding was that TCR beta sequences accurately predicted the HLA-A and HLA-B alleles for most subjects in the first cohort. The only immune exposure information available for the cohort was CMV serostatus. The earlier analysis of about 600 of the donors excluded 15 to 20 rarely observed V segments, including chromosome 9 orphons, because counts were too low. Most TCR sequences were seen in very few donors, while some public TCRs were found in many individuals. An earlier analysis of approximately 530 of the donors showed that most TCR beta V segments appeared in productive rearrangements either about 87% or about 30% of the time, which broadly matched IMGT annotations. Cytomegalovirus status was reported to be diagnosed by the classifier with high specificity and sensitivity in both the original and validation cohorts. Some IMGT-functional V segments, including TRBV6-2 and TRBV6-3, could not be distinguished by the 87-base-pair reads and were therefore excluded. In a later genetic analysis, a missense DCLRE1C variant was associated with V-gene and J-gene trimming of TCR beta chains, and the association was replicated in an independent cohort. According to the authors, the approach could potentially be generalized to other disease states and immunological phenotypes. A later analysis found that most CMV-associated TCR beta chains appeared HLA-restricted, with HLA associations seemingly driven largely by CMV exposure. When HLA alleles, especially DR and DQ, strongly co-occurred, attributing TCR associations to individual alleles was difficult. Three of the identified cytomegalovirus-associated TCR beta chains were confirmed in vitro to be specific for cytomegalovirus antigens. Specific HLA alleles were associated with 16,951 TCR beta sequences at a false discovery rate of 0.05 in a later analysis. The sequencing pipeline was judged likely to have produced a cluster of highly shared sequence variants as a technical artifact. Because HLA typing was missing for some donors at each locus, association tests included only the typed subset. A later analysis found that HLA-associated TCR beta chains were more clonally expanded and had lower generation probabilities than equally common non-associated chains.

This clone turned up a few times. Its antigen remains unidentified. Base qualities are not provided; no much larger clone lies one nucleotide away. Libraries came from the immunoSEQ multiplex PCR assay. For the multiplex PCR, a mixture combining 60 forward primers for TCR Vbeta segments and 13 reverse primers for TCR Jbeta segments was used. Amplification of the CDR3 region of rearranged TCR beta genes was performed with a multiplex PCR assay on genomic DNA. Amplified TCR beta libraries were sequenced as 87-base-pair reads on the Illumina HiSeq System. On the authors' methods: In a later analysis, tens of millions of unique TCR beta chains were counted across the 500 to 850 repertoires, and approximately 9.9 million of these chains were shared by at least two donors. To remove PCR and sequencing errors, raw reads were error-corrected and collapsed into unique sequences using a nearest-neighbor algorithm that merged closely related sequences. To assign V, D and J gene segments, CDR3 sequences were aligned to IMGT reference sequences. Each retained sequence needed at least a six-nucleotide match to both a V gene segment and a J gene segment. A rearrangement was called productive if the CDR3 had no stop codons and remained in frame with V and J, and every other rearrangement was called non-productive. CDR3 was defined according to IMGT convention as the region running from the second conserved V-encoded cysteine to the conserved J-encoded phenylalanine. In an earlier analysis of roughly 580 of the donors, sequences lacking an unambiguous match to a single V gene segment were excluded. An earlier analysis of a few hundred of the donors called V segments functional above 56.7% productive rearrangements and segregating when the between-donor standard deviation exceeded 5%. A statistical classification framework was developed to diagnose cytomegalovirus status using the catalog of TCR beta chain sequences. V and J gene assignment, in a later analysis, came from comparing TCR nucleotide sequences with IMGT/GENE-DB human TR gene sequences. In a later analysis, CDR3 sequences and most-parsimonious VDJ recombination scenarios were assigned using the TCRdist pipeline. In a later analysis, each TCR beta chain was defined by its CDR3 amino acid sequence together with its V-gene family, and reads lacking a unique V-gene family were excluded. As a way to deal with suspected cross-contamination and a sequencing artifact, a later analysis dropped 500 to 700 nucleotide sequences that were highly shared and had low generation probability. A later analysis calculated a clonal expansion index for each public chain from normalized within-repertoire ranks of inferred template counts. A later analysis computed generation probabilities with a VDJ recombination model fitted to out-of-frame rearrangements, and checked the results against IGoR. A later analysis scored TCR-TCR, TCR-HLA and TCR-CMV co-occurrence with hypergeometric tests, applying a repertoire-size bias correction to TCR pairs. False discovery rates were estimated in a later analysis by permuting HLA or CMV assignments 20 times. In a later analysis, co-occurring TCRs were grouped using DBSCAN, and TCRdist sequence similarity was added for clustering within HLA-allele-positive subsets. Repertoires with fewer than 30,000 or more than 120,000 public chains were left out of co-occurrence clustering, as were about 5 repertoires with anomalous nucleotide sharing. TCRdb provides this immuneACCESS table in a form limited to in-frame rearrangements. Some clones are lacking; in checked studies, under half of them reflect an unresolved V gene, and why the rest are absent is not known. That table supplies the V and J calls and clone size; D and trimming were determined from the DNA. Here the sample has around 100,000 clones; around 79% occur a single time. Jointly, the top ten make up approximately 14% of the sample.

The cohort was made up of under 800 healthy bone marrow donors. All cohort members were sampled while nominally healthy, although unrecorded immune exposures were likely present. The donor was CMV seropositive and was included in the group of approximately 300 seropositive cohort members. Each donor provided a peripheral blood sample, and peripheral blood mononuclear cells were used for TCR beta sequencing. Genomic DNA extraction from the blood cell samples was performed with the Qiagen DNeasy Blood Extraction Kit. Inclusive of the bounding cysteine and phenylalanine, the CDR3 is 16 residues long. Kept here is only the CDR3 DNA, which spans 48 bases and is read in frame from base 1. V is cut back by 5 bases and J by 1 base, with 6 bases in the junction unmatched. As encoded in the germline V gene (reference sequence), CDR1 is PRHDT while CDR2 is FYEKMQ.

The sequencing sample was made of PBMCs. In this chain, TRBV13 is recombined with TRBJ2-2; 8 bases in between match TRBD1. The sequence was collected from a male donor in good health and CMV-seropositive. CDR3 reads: CASSRTGGGNTGELFF. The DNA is TGTGCCAGCAGCCGTACAGGGGGAGGGAACACCGGGGAGCTGTTTTTT.